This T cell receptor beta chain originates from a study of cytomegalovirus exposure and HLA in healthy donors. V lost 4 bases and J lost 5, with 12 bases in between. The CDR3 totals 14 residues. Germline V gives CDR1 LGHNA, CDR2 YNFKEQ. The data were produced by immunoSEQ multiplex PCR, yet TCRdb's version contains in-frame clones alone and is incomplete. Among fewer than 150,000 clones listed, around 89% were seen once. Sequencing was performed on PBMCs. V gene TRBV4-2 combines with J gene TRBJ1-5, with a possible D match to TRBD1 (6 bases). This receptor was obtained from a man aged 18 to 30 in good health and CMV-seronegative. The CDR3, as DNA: TGTGCCAGCAGCCCAACAGGGTCATATCAGCCCCAGCATTTT. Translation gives CASSPTGSYQPQHF.